Reported below is one T cell receptor beta chain. This entry is derived from a study of blood T cell repertoires in COVID-19. Study-wide context: The origin of the acute and convalescent COVID-19 samples was the United States, Italy and Spain. Sample material is recorded as cDNA or gDNA derived from T cells, B-cell-depleted T cells, or PBMCs.

Measured with immunoSEQ multiplex PCR; TCRdb has only the in-frame clones, and not every one. The profile shows 55,000 to 65,000 clones, roughly 87% of them singletons. V shed 1 base and J 7 bases; nucleotides not matched to a gene: 1. Germline lookup yields CDR1 SGHNT and CDR2 YENEEA. This CDR3 has 13 residues. Sequencing was performed on peripheral blood. The V gene is TRBV11-3, the J gene TRBJ2-1; 7 nucleotides agree with TRBD2. This receptor was obtained from a human donor with acute or convalescent COVID-19. The donor label of this sample is uncertain. The CDR3 protein is CASSLGGLNEQFF. The CDR3 bases are TGTGCCAGCAGCTTAGGGGGACTAAATGAGCAGTTCTTC.